A selection of T cell receptor beta chains follows, all from one sample in a study of OX40 agonist ivuxolimab in advanced cancers. The data were produced by immunoSEQ multiplex PCR, yet TCRdb's version contains in-frame clones alone and is incomplete. The sample shows 15,000 to 20,000 clones, around 70% of them seen only once. The starting material was CD4+ or CD8+ T cells sorted from blood, obtained in a trial of the OX40 agonist ivuxolimab. Receptors originate from an adult with an advanced solid tumor such as melanoma, head and neck, liver or kidney cancer. Both conserved end residues are part of each CDR3. The D gene is left open where the match is weak. Expanded clones get a size class; other rows say once, few or many, or leave the size out.

J | size | D | V | CDR3 | DNA
TRBJ2-7 | NA | TRBD1 | TRBV27 | CASSQGQGIYEQYF | TGTGCCAGCAGTCAGGGACAGGGGATATACGAGCAGTACTTC
TRBJ1-1 | NA | NA | TRBV19 | CASSIVPGREAFF | TGTGCCAGTAGTATAGTACCTGGGAGGGAAGCTTTCTTT
TRBJ1-4 | NA | TRBD1 | TRBV4-3 | CASSQDKRGRGPNEKLFF | TGCGCCAGCAGCCAGGATAAGAGAGGAAGGGGGCCTAATGAAAAACTGTTTTTT
TRBJ1-2 | few | TRBD1 | TRBV28 | CASSLDRDLGYGYTF | TGTGCCAGCAGTTTGGACAGGGATCTAGGCTATGGCTACACCTTC
TRBJ1-1 | NA | NA | TRBV27 | CASSFQAGNDYEAFF | TGTGCCAGCAGTTTTCAGGCTGGGAATGACTATGAAGCTTTCTTT
TRBJ1-1 | large | NA | TRBV18 | CASSLAGYMNTEAFF | TGTGCCAGCTCACTGGCAGGGTACATGAACACTGAAGCTTTCTTT
TRBJ2-3 | NA | NA | TRBV4-3 | CASSQDVRGAGTDTQYF | TGCGCCAGCAGCCAAGATGTTAGGGGGGCGGGCACAGATACGCAGTATTTT
TRBJ1-4 | once | NA | TRBV6-6 | CASSYSGGVDEKLFF | TGTGCCAGCAGTTACTCGGGGGGGGTTGATGAAAAACTGTTTTTT
TRBJ1-2 | NA | NA | TRBV9 | CASSVSAGGGYGYTF | TGTGCCAGCAGCGTGTCCGCAGGAGGGGGTTATGGCTACACCTTC
TRBJ1-1 | NA | TRBD1 | TRBV7-8 | CASSWTGVNTEAFF | TGTGCCAGCAGCTGGACAGGCGTTAACACTGAAGCTTTCTTT
TRBJ1-4 | once | NA | TRBV7-9 | CASSPDNEKLFF | TGTGCCAGCAGCCCTGATAATGAAAAACTGTTTTTT
TRBJ2-7 | NA | NA | TRBV27 | CASSPLSAYEQYF | TGTGCCAGCAGTCCGCTCTCGGCTTACGAGCAGTACTTC
TRBJ1-1 | NA | NA | TRBV7-6 | CASSLGSGGRTEAFF | TGTGCCAGCAGCTTAGGCTCGGGGGGCAGGACTGAAGCTTTCTTT
TRBJ2-7 | NA | TRBD2 | TRBV27 | CATAGLAGRGEQYF | TGTGCCACCGCTGGACTAGCGGGAAGGGGCGAGCAGTACTTC
TRBJ2-7 | NA | NA | TRBV28 | CASSLFLSPREQYF | TGTGCCAGCAGTTTATTCCTTTCCCCTCGCGAGCAGTACTTC
TRBJ2-7 | NA | NA | TRBV7-9 | CASSPVAASSYEQYF | TGTGCCAGCAGCCCGGTGGCGGCTAGCTCCTACGAGCAGTACTTC
TRBJ2-7 | once | NA | TRBV15 | CATSRTAVSYEQYF | TGTGCCACCTCGCGGACGGCTGTCTCCTACGAGCAGTACTTC
TRBJ2-1 | NA | NA | TRBV19 | CASSIDSRAYNEQFF | TGTGCCAGTAGTATAGACTCGCGAGCCTACAATGAGCAGTTCTTC
TRBJ1-3 | NA | NA | TRBV28 | CASSFSSISGNTIYF | TGTGCCAGCAGTTTTTCCTCAATCTCTGGAAACACCATATATTTT
TRBJ2-5 | NA | TRBD2 | TRBV6-1 | CASSGGLAGVGETQYF | TGTGCCAGCAGTGGGGGACTAGCGGGAGTTGGGGAGACCCAGTACTTC
TRBJ2-7 | NA | NA | TRBV6-5 | CARPPYEQYF | TGTGCCAGGCCCCCCTACGAGCAGTACTTC
TRBJ1-3 | NA | NA | TRBV2 | CASSERTGYSGNTIYF | TGTGCCAGCAGTGAACGTACAGGGTATTCAGGAAACACCATATATTTT
TRBJ1-1 | NA | NA | TRBV19 | CASSIARDTLNTEAFF | TGTGCCAGTAGTATAGCTCGGGACACCCTGAACACTGAAGCTTTCTTT
TRBJ1-2 | NA | NA | TRBV7-8 | CASSLVALAHGYTF | TGTGCCAGCAGCTTAGTGGCCCTGGCCCATGGCTACACCTTC
TRBJ2-1 | NA | NA | TRBV28 | CASSRDLGDYNEQFF | TGTGCCAGCAGTCGGGACCTCGGGGACTACAATGAGCAGTTCTTC
TRBJ1-5 | NA | NA | TRBV2 | CASSEGTHSNQPQHF | TGTGCCAGCAGTGAGGGCACCCATAGCAATCAGCCCCAGCATTTT
TRBJ2-7 | NA | NA | TRBV28 | CASSFGYEQYF | TGTGCCAGCAGTTTCGGGTACGAGCAGTACTTC
TRBJ2-1 | once | TRBD2 | TRBV19 | CASGLASYNEQFF | TGTGCCAGCGGACTAGCTAGCTACAATGAGCAGTTCTTC
TRBJ1-2 | medium-sized | NA | TRBV28 | CASSLIAYGYTF | TGTGCCAGCAGTTTGATTGCCTATGGCTACACCTTC
TRBJ1-2 | NA | TRBD1 | TRBV4-3 | CASSQALVTGESGGYTF | TGCGCCAGCAGCCAAGCCTTAGTAACAGGGGAAAGCGGTGGCTACACCTTC
TRBJ1-6 | NA | NA | TRBV27 | CASSLVSGTLWGNSPLHF | TGTGCCAGCAGTTTGGTGTCAGGGACTCTTTGGGGTAATTCACCCCTCCACTTT
TRBJ1-2 | NA | NA | TRBV6-6 | CASNIGGGSLTF | TGTGCCAGCAACATAGGGGGGGGGTCCCTCACCTTC
TRBJ2-3 | NA | NA | TRBV7-8 | CASSLVGGAADTQYF | TGTGCCAGCAGCTTAGTGGGCGGGGCGGCAGATACGCAGTATTTT
TRBJ2-5 | once | NA | TRBV6-6 | CASSYKVKRGETQYF | TGTGCCAGCAGTTACAAGGTCAAGCGCGGGGAGACCCAGTACTTC
TRBJ2-1 | NA | TRBD2 | TRBV19 | CASSPGTSGATFGSYNEQFF | TGTGCCAGTAGTCCGGGTACTAGCGGGGCTACCTTTGGCTCCTACAATGAGCAGTTCTTC
TRBJ1-1 | NA | NA | TRBV7-6 | CASSSQGKAFF | TGTGCCAGCAGCTCACAGGGTAAAGCTTTCTTT
TRBJ2-2 | NA | NA | TRBV30 | CAWSVRGELFF | TGTGCCTGGAGTGTACGTGGGGAGCTGTTTTTT
TRBJ2-1 | NA | NA | TRBV2 | CASSEEEAGSTYNEQFF | TGTGCCAGCAGTGAAGAGGAGGCCGGATCGACGTACAATGAGCAGTTCTTC
TRBJ2-3 | NA | TRBD2 | TRBV5-1 | CASSPGLAGGLGTDTQYF | TGCGCCAGCAGCCCGGGACTAGCGGGAGGATTGGGTACAGATACGCAGTATTTT
TRBJ1-2 | few | NA | TRBV15 | CATSRDWGEAGYGYTF | TGTGCCACCAGCAGAGATTGGGGGGAGGCAGGCTATGGCTACACCTTC
TRBJ1-6 | NA | TRBD1 | TRBV5-1 | CASSYGQGGGSPLHF | TGCGCCAGCAGCTATGGACAGGGCGGGGGTTCACCCCTCCACTTT
TRBJ2-3 | NA | TRBD2 | TRBV11-2 | CASSSTGLAGAQYF | TGTGCCAGCAGCAGCACGGGACTAGCGGGAGCCCAGTATTTT